These 18 T cell receptor beta chains came from one sample sequenced in a study of T-cell memory formation after mild COVID-19. TCRdb itself ran the 5' RACE reads through MiXCR, one entry per CDR3 protein. The sample contains about 350,000 distinct CDR3 sequences, roughly 13% of which appear only once. Input material: PBMCs or a T cell subset sorted from them (not recorded which). The receptors stem from a man between 18 and 35 years old who had mild COVID-19 (a few samples of this study predate the infection). Cell type and time point are not known.

The chain employs TRBV27 and TRBJ1-6; D is unresolved. V was cut by 6 bases and J by 7 bases, with 7 bases left in between. From germline, CDR1 is MNHEY and CDR2 SMNVEV (reference sequence). The CDR3 has 12 residues. The CDR3 is CASSLPNSPLHF. The CDR3 DNA sequence: TGTGCCAGCAGCCTGCCCAATTCACCCCTCCACTTT.

This clonotype was seen only once. The chain employs TRBV29-1 and TRBJ2-4, with D unclear. CDR3 length: 11 amino acids. V lost 4 bases and J lost 6, with 7 bases in between. CDR1 is SQVTM and CDR2 is ANQGSEA in the germline V gene. This CDR3 reads CSVGAANIQYF. CDR3 DNA sequence: TGCAGCGTTGGAGCAGCAAACATTCAGTACTTC.

This clonotype was observed at least ten times. V is TRBV5-5 and J is TRBJ1-3; D is uncertain. The V and J ends lost 0 bases and 4 bases respectively, with 11 bases between them. The CDR3 is made up of 15 amino acids. CDR1 and CDR2 (germline): SGHKS, YYEKEE (reference sequence). CDR3 amino acids: CASSLDPGWGNTIYF. The CDR3 DNA reads as TGTGCCAGCAGCTTGGACCCGGGTTGGGGAAACACCATATATTTT.

J is TRBJ2-3 and V is TRBV7-3, with D perhaps TRBD1 or TRBD2 (7 bases each). Germline-derived CDR1 and CDR2 are SGHTA and FQGTGA. The CDR3 extends over 14 amino acids. Trimming removed 5 bases at V and 5 bases at J, with 14 bases between. The CDR3 spells CASSLQGREDTQYF. The CDR3 DNA follows: TGTGCCAGCAGCCTACAGGGGAGGGAAGATACGCAGTATTTT.

The gene calls are TRBV4-3 and TRBJ2-7, with 7 nucleotides matching TRBD2. V lost 0 bases and J lost 2; bases outside the gene matches: 4. The germline CDR1 and CDR2 sequences are LGHNA and YSLEER. The CDR3 sequence is 15 residues long. The CDR3 region is CASSQDWAGAYEQYF. CDR3 nucleotide sequence: TGCGCCAGCAGCCAAGACTGGGCGGGGGCCTACGAGCAGTACTTC.

This clonotype appeared a few times. The CDR3 sequence: CASQSGGDTQYF. As DNA, the CDR3 is TGCGCCAGCCAGTCCGGCGGCGATACGCAGTATTTT. V gene TRBV5-1 combines with J gene TRBJ2-3, with D unclear. V lost 7 bases and J lost 6, with 12 bases in between. CDR1 SGHRS and CDR2 YFSETQ come from the germline V gene. The CDR3 extends over 12 amino acids.

The gene calls are TRBV9 and TRBJ2-3; 9 nucleotides agree with TRBD2. The V segment lost 1 base and the J segment 6 bases; nucleotides outside the gene matches: 6. Germline V gene sequence: CDR1 SGDLS, CDR2 YYNGEE. The CDR3 runs 15 residues. The CDR3 is CASSVMRGGADTQYF. The CDR3 DNA follows: TGTGCCAGCAGCGTAATGCGGGGGGGCGCGGATACGCAGTATTTT.

The chain links TRBV29-1 to TRBJ1-3; D gene ambiguous. CDR3 length equals 14 residues. V dropped 4 bases and J dropped 0 bases, with 10 bases sitting between them. Germline V gene data show CDR1 as SQVTM and CDR2 as ANQGSEA. The CDR3, as DNA: TGCAGCGTTGCTGTACAGAACTCTGGAAACACCATATATTTT. This encodes CSVAVQNSGNTIYF.

This clonotype has only one observation. V and J are TRBV7-2 and TRBJ2-7; 11 bases match TRBD2. Germline V lookup: CDR1 SGHTA, CDR2 FQGNSA. The CDR3 is made up of 14 amino acids. Here the CDR3 reads CASSLAGGGYEQYV. DNA of the CDR3: TGTGCCAGCAGCCTAGCGGGGGGTGGGTACGAGCAGTACGTC.

This chain joins TRBV20-1 and TRBJ2-1; no clear D gene. Germline V gene sequence: CDR1 DFQATT, CDR2 SNEGSKA (reference sequence). Trimming removed 6 bases from V and 8 bases from J, with 11 bases in between. The CDR3 has 11 residues. The CDR3 nucleotides read TGCAGTGCCCCCGGACGGGATGAGCAGTTCTTC. This encodes CSAPGRDEQFF.

This clonotype was found a few times. This chain links TRBV29-1 with TRBJ2-1, with TRBD2 identical over 8 bases. The CDR3 sequence is 12 residues long. Per germline, CDR1 SQVTM and CDR2 ANQGSEA. V lost 4 bases and J lost 6; bases outside the gene matches: 2. DNA of the CDR3: TGCAGCGTTGCCGGGACTAGCAATGAGCAGTTCTTC. Amino acid sequence: CSVAGTSNEQFF.

The J gene is TRBJ1-1, the V gene TRBV12-3 or TRBV12-4; 7 bases fit TRBD1. This CDR3 has 13 amino acids. Losses at the gene ends were 6 bases for V and 1 base for J; bases not matched to a gene: 2. The CDR3 bases are TGTGCCAGCAGAGACAGGGCGAACACTGAAGCTTTCTTT. This encodes CASRDRANTEAFF.

The rearrangement joins TRBV9 to TRBJ1-4, with D possibly being TRBD1 (5 bases). CDR1 and CDR2 (germline): SGDLS, YYNGEE. This CDR3 has 15 residues. The germline V and J ends were trimmed by 4 bases and 4 bases, with 14 bases remaining between them. DNA for the CDR3: TGTGCCAGCAGCTCCCGGGGACGGGATAATGAAAAACTGTTTTTT. Residues: CASSSRGRDNEKLFF. Full variable domain (remainder filled in from reference TRBV9 and TRBJ1-4): DSGVTQTPKHLITATGQRVTLRCSPRSGDLSVYWYQQSLDQGLQFLIQYYNGEERAKGNILERFSAQQFPDLHSELNLSSLELGDSALYFCASSSRGRDNEKLFFGSGTQLSVL.

The genes are TRBV5-1 and TRBJ2-2, with D hard to call. Between the trimmed V and J ends, which lost 1 base and 2 bases, there was a span of 12 bases. The CDR3 has 16 residues. Germline values: CDR1 SGHRS, CDR2 YFSETQ. Here the CDR3 reads CASSLSGTPNTGELFF. The DNA of the CDR3 is TGCGCCAGCAGCTTGTCCGGCACACCTAACACCGGGGAGCTGTTTTTT.

This clonotype was picked up many times. The chain couples TRBV10-1 to TRBJ2-2; 7 positions agree with TRBD1. Per the germline V gene, CDR1 is WNHNN and CDR2 is SYGVQD (reference sequence). The length of the CDR3 is 13 residues. The ends lost 10 bases at V and 4 bases at J; junction bases unmatched: 6. Here the CDR3 DNA reads TGCGCCACCAGACAGGGTCCCACCGGGGAGCTGTTTTTT. This translates into CATRQGPTGELFF.

The chain uses TRBV5-1 and TRBJ2-5; weak D call: TRBD2 (6 bases). CDR3 size: 14 residues. V dropped 3 bases and J dropped 4 bases, with 13 bases sitting between them. Germline V lookup: CDR1 SGHRS, CDR2 YFSETQ. The CDR3 nucleotides are TGCGCCAGCAGCTCCCCCGCGGGGTCAGAGACCCAGTACTTC. It is translated as CASSSPAGSETQYF.

This clonotype was detected only a few times. The chain joins TRBV30 to TRBJ2-1; possibly TRBD2 for D (5 bases). In germline, CDR1 is GTSNPN, CDR2 SVGIG (reference sequence). CDR3 size: 11 residues. Trimming cost V 5 bases and J 7 bases, with 9 bases left between them. In nucleotides, the CDR3 is TGTGCCTGGTCCCGGGGTAATGAGCAGTTCTTC. This translates into CAWSRGNEQFF. Together with reference TRBV30 and TRBJ2-1, the CDR3 gives the full variable domain: SQTIHQWPATLVQPVGSPLSLECTVEGTSNPNLYWYRQAAGRGLQLLFYSVGIGQISSEVPQNLSASRPQDRQFILSSKKLLLSDSGFYLCAWSRGNEQFFGPGTRLTVL.

This clonotype was observed a few times. The chain uses TRBV12-3 or TRBV12-4 and TRBJ2-3, with D maybe TRBD1 (5 bases). The CDR3 is 13 amino acids. V was cut by 2 bases and J by 3 bases, with 6 bases left in between. For the CDR3, the DNA is TGTGCCAGCAGTTTATACAGGACAGATACGCAGTATTTT. Translating gives CASSLYRTDTQYF.